The 23 T cell receptor beta chains in this list originate from one sample, sequenced in a study of T cells after yellow fever vaccination. TCRdb analysed the 5' RACE reads with MiXCR anew, one entry per CDR3 protein. The repertoire holds 400,000 to 650,000 distinct CDR3 sequences, 21% seen once, with approximately 16% in the top ten. This specimen was PBMCs, taken 21 days after the first yellow fever vaccination. These TCRs come from a young man who received the YFV17D yellow fever vaccine.

This clonotype has only a few counts. The chain couples TRBV9 to TRBJ2-3; 9 nucleotides align to TRBD2. Germline loops: CDR1 SGDLS, CDR2 YYNGEE. V lost 3 bases and J lost 4; bases outside the gene matches: 15. This CDR3 comprises 18 residues. The CDR3 sequence is CASSAGQYSGGLADTQYF. The CDR3 DNA reads TGTGCCAGCAGCGCAGGGCAATATAGCGGGGGTCTGGCAGATACGCAGTATTTT.

This clonotype has just a few counts. The chain carries TRBV5-1 and TRBJ2-3, with D perhaps matching TRBD1 (6 bases). This CDR3 region has 17 residues. Trimming stripped 2 bases from V and 0 bases from J, with 16 bases between. Looked up from germline, CDR1 is SGHRS and CDR2 is YFSETQ. The CDR3 loop is CASSFTAGTLSTDTQYF. The DNA of the CDR3 is TGCGCCAGCAGCTTTACTGCCGGGACACTGAGCACAGATACGCAGTATTTT.

The V and J genes are TRBV5-1 and TRBJ2-1; 10 positions match TRBD2. The junction had 8 bases not matched to a gene; V was cut back by 4 bases and J by 7 bases. This CDR3 is built from 15 residues. Germline V gives CDR1 SGHRS, CDR2 YFSETQ. The CDR3, as DNA: TGCGCCAGCAGCCCGCTAGCGGGGGCCCCGAATGAGCAGTTCTTC. This gives the protein CASSPLAGAPNEQFF.

The V call is TRBV20-1, the J call TRBJ2-3; 14 bases fit TRBD2. The germline V gene encodes CDR1 DFQATT and CDR2 SNEGSKA (reference sequence). This CDR3 region has 15 residues. Unmatched junction bases numbered 4, after V lost 3 bases and J lost 5 bases. CDR3 bases: TGCAGTGCTAGGGGACTAGCGGGGGTGTTAGATACGCAGTATTTT. Translated, it gives CSARGLAGVLDTQYF.

This clonotype occurred a few times. The chain has TRBV7-9 and TRBJ2-5, with D tentatively TRBD2 (6 bases). CDR3 length: 16 residues. The germline V gene has CDR1 SEHNR and CDR2 FQNEAQ (reference sequence). V was pared by 2 bases and J by 2 bases, with 15 bases between. CDR3 amino acids: CASSLNRDWWQETQYF. CDR3 sequence (DNA): TGTGCCAGCAGCTTAAACCGGGACTGGTGGCAAGAGACCCAGTACTTC.

This clonotype was seen repeatedly, ten times or more. This chain links TRBV30 with TRBJ2-7; 7 positions match TRBD1. The germline V gene encodes CDR1 GTSNPN and CDR2 SVGIG (reference sequence). The CDR3 runs 13 residues. V gave up 3 bases and J gave up 6 bases; unmatched junction bases: 8. CDR3 amino acids: CAWRRQGLAEQYF. The CDR3 DNA follows: TGTGCCTGGAGGAGACAGGGCTTGGCCGAGCAGTACTTC.

The chain couples TRBV20-1 to TRBJ1-4; no definite D call. The CDR3 spans 14 residues. The germline CDR1 and CDR2 sequences are DFQATT and SNEGSKA (reference sequence). V lost 0 bases, J lost 7 bases, and 12 bases lay in between. The CDR3 region is CSARESGIGEKLFF. The CDR3 region has the DNA TGCAGTGCTAGAGAATCCGGTATCGGTGAAAAACTGTTTTTT.

The sample holds a few counts of this clonotype. The rearrangement uses TRBV5-4 and TRBJ2-1, with a possible D match to TRBD2 (7 bases). With 1 base removed from V and 0 bases from J, the gap between germline ends came to 14 bases. Germline CDR1 reads SGHNT; CDR2 reads YYREEE (reference sequence). The CDR3 has 17 residues. In DNA form, the CDR3 reads TGTGCCAGCAGCTTGTCGGGGGGCTGGAACTCCTACAATGAGCAGTTCTTC. It codes for CASSLSGGWNSYNEQFF.

This chain links TRBV5-1 with TRBJ2-1; possibly TRBD2 for D (6 bases). The CDR3 totals 16 residues. Per germline, CDR1 SGHRS and CDR2 YFSETQ. Between the trimmed V and J ends, which lost 4 bases and 2 bases, there was a span of 16 bases. CDR3 sequence (DNA): TGCGCCAGCAGCCCGGACGGGACTTATACCTACAATGAGCAGTTCTTC. Translation: CASSPDGTYTYNEQFF.

This clonotype was picked up a small number of times. This chain links TRBV9 with TRBJ2-7; D possibly corresponds to TRBD2 (5 bases). There are 16 residues in the CDR3. The V and J ends lost 4 bases and 0 bases respectively, with 17 bases between them. Looked up from germline, CDR1 is SGDLS and CDR2 is YYNGEE. As DNA, the CDR3 is TGTGCCAGCAGCCCCACTAGGACTCCTAGCTCCTACGAGCAGTACTTC. Its protein product is CASSPTRTPSSYEQYF.

The chain combines TRBV4-3 with TRBJ2-4; perhaps TRBD1 as D (6 bases). Per the germline V gene, CDR1 is LGHNA and CDR2 is YSLEER. This CDR3 is built from 14 residues. The V end was cut by 1 base, the J end by 8 bases, with 12 bases between. Here the CDR3 reads CASSQAGQRDIQYF. The CDR3 DNA is TGCGCCAGCAGCCAAGCCGGACAGAGGGACATTCAGTACTTC.

The V and J genes are TRBV15 and TRBJ1-5; weak D call: TRBD1 (5 bases). The CDR3 extends over 15 amino acids. From germline, CDR1 is LNHNV and CDR2 YYDKDF (reference sequence). V lost 8 bases and J lost 7, with 21 bases in between. The CDR3 spells CATSLGGGGEQPQHF. As DNA, the CDR3 is TGTGCCACCTCCCTTGGCGGGGGTGGGGAACAGCCCCAGCATTTT.

The sample holds a few counts of this clonotype. This chain links TRBV5-1 with TRBJ2-1, with 12 nucleotides matching TRBD2. The germline gives CDR1 SGHRS, CDR2 YFSETQ. The V segment lost 4 bases and the J segment 8 bases; nucleotides outside the gene matches: 10. This CDR3 region has 16 residues. The DNA of the CDR3 is TGCGCCAGCAGCCCGACTAGCGGGGGCCTGTTCGATGAGCAGTTCTTC. Amino acid sequence: CASSPTSGGLFDEQFF.

Many counts were recorded for this clonotype. The CDR3 protein is CASSLLAGGPDTQYF. In DNA, the CDR3 is TGCGCCAGCAGCTTGCTGGCGGGGGGGCCTGATACGCAGTATTTT. The gene calls are TRBV5-1 and TRBJ2-3, with 9 positions matching TRBD2. The germline V gene has CDR1 SGHRS and CDR2 YFSETQ. This CDR3 contains 15 residues. With 1 base clipped from V and 6 bases from J, the junction kept 6 bases outside the gene matches.

The rearrangement links TRBV7-2 to TRBJ2-7; D may be TRBD2 (6 bases). The germline gives CDR1 SGHTA, CDR2 FQGNSA. Trimming pared 1 base from V and 2 bases from J, leaving 12 bases between. The CDR3 is made up of 15 amino acids. CDR3: CASSLVGTSTYEQYF. The CDR3 region has the DNA TGTGCCAGCAGCTTAGTCGGGACTTCTACCTACGAGCAGTACTTC.

This chain joins TRBV11-3 and TRBJ2-1; TRBD2 is a possible D gene (5 bases). V gave up 3 bases and J gave up 9 bases, with 12 bases separating them. Germline assignment: CDR1 SGHNT and CDR2 YENEEA. The CDR3 loop spans 13 amino acids. The CDR3 DNA sequence: TGTGCCAGCAGCTTCCACCGGGCGGGTGAGCAGTTCTTC. It specifies CASSFHRAGEQFF.

This clonotype has a handful of counts. This chain connects TRBV12-3 or TRBV12-4 to TRBJ2-1, with 9 bases matching TRBD2. The length of the CDR3 is 14 residues. Unmatched junction bases numbered 7, after V lost 7 bases and J lost 6 bases. The CDR3 DNA sequence: TGTGCCAGCACGTGGCGGGGGGGCTTCAATGAGCAGTTCTTC. It codes for CASTWRGGFNEQFF.

This clonotype has just a few counts. The gene calls are TRBV5-1 and TRBJ2-3, with 10 positions matching TRBD1. Germline V gene data show CDR1 as SGHRS and CDR2 as YFSETQ. This CDR3 comprises 14 residues. V gave up 6 bases and J gave up 3 bases; unmatched junction bases: 4. DNA for the CDR3: TGCGCCAGCACCCCGGGACAGGGGACAGATACGCAGTATTTT. Protein: CASTPGQGTDTQYF.

This clonotype was seen more than once but under ten times. The genes are TRBV7-9 and TRBJ2-7; 8 nucleotides line up with TRBD1. The CDR3 covers 15 residues. With V trimmed by 5 bases and J by 2 bases, 8 bases remained unmatched. CDR1 is SEHNR, CDR2 FQNEAQ, per germline (reference sequence). The CDR3 protein is CASSDRDRYTYEQYF. The DNA of the CDR3 is TGTGCCAGCAGCGACCGGGACAGGTACACCTACGAGCAGTACTTC. Using reference TRBV7-9 and TRBJ2-7 for the parts outside the CDR3, the full variable domain is DTGVSQNPRHKITKRGQNVTFRCDPISEHNRLYWYRQTLGQGPEFLTYFQNEAQLEKSRLLSDRFSAERPKGSFSTLEIQRTEQGDSAMYLCASSDRDRYTYEQYFGPGTRLTVT.

This clonotype turned up a few times. The rearrangement joins TRBV27 to TRBJ2-5; D not resolved. Germline CDR1 and CDR2: MNHEY and SMNVEV (reference sequence). This CDR3 region has 13 residues. The V gene lost 4 bases and the J gene lost 7 bases, with 13 bases spanning the gap. The CDR3 region is CASSSSGMGTQYF. DNA for the CDR3: TGTGCCAGCAGTTCTTCTGGAATGGGGACCCAGTACTTC.

The V call is TRBV7-3, the J call TRBJ2-5; no clear D. Germline assignment: CDR1 SGHTA and CDR2 FQGTGA. The CDR3 extends over 14 amino acids. Trimming stripped 2 bases from V and 4 bases from J, with 11 bases between. CDR3 loop: CASSLGQNRETQYF. The CDR3, as DNA: TGTGCCAGCAGCTTAGGGCAAAATAGAGAGACCCAGTACTTC.

This clonotype showed up just once. The rearrangement links TRBV6-5 to TRBJ2-5; 8 nucleotides line up with TRBD2. V shed 3 bases, J shed 1 base, and the junction held 4 bases outside the gene matches. CDR1 is MNHEY, CDR2 SVGAGI, per germline. CDR3 length: 15 amino acids. Written as DNA, the CDR3 is TGTGCCAGCAGTTATCTAGCGGGTTTCCAAGAGACCCAGTACTTC. Protein product: CASSYLAGFQETQYF.

V gene TRBV9 combines with J gene TRBJ2-1; a weak D match, TRBD2 (5 bases). With 3 bases removed from V and 1 base from J, the gap between germline ends came to 11 bases. The CDR3 runs 15 residues. Germline V gives CDR1 SGDLS, CDR2 YYNGEE. CDR3 coding DNA: TGTGCCAGCAGCGCGTCGGGGAAATCCTACAATGAGCAGTTCTTC. Residues: CASSASGKSYNEQFF.